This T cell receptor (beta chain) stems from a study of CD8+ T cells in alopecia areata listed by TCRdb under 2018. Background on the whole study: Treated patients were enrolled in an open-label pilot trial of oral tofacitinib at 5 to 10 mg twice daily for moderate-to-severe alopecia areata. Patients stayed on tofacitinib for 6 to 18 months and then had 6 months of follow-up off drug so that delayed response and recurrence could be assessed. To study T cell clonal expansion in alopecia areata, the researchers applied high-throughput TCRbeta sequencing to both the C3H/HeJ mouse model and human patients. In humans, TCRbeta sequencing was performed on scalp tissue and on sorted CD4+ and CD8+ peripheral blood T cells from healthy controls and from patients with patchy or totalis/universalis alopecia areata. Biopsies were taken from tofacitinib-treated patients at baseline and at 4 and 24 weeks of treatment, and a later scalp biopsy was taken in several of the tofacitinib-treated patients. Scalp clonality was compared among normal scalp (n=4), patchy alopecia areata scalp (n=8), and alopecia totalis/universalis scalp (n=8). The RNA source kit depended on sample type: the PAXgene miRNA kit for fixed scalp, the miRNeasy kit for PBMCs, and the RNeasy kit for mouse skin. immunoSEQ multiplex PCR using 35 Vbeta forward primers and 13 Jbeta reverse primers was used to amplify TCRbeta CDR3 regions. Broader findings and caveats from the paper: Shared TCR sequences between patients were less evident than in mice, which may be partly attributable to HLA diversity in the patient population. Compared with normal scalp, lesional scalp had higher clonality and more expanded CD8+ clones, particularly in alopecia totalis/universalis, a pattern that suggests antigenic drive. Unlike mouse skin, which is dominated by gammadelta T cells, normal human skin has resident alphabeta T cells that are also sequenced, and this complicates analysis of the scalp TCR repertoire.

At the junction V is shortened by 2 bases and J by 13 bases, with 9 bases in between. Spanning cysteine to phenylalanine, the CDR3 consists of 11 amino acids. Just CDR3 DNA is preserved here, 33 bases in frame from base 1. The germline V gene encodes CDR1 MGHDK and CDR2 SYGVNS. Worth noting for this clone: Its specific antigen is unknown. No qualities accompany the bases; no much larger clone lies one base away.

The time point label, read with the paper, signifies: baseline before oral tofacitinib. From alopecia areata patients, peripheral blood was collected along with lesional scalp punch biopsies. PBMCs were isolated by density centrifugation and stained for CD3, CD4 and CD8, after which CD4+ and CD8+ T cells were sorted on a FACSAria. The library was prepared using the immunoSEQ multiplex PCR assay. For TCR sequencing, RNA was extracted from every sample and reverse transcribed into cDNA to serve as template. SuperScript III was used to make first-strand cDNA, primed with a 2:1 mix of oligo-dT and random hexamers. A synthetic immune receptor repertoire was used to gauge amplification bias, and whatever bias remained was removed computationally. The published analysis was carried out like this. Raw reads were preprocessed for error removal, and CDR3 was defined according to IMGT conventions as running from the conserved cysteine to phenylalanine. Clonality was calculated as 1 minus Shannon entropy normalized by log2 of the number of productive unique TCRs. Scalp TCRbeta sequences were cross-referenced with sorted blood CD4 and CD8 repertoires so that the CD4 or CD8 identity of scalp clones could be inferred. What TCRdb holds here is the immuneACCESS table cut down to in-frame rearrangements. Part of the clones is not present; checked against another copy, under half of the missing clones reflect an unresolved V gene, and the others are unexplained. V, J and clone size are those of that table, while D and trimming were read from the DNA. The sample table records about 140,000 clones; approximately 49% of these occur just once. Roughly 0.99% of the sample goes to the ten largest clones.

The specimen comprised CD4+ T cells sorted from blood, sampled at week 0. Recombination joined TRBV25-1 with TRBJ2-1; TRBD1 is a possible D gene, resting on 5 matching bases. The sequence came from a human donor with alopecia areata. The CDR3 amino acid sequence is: CASSEVGEQFF. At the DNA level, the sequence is TGTGCCAGCAGTGAAGTAGGGGAACAGTTCTTC.